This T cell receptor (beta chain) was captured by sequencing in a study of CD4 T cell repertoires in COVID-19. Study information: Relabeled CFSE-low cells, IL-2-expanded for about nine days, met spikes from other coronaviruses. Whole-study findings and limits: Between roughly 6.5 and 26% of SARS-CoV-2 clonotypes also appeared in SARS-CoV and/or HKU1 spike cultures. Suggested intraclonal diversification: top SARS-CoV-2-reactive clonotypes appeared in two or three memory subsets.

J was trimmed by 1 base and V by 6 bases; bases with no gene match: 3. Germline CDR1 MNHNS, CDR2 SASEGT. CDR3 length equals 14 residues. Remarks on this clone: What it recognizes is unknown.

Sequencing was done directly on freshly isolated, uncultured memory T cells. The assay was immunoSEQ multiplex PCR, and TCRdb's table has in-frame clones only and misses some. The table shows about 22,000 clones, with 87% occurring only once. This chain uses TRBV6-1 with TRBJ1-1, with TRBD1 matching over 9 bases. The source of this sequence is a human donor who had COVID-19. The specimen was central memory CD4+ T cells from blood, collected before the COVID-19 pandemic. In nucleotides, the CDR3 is TGTGCCAGCAGGTGGGACAGGGCGAACACTGAAGCTTTCTTT. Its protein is CASRWDRANTEAFF.